The present entry profiles one TCR beta chain with its context. It lacks a known antigen. No much larger clone is present one base from it, and per-base qualities are unavailable. This sample was included in a study of neoadjuvant anti-PD-1 for oral cavity cancer (dated by TCRdb to about 2021). With regard to the full study: Three to four biweekly doses of nivolumab at 3 mg/kg were mostly administered to patients before curative-intent surgical resection. Patients who did not progress were given a fourth nivolumab dose at about day 43 and had definitive surgical resection on days 50-56. Responders were defined as patients with complete response, partial response or stable disease by RECIST 1.1; non-responders were defined as patients with progression. A roughly 33% response rate was observed in the parent correlative cohort, in which over 9 patients were included.

PBMC libraries used mostly around 500 ng of input genomic DNA for deep sequencing, with six replicates per sample. TCRbeta libraries were prepared with the immunoSEQ hsTCRbeta kit according to the manufacturer's instructions. An Illumina NovaSeq 6000 S4 flow cell was used to sequence the final libraries, which had first been combined to 3 nM. Concerning the study's data processing: The immunoSEQ Analyzer handled quality control and preprocessing of the raw data. The analysis was limited to productive rearrangements, and each clonotype was defined by a unique CDR3 amino acid sequence. Repertoire clonality was estimated as the Gini-Simpson index, computed with the R package tcR. Gini indices were compared with Student's t test, and associations with tumor size change were assessed by Pearson correlation. What TCRdb holds here is the immuneACCESS table cut down to in-frame rearrangements. Part of the clones is not present; checked against another copy, under half of the missing clones reflect an unresolved V gene, and the others are unexplained. That table gives V, J and clone size, and the DNA gave D and trimming. The table for this sample lists about 15,000 clones; around 71% of them were counted only once. The ten biggest clones cover approximately 2.5% of the sample.

General findings and caveats noted by the study authors: The TCR analyses had only three patients in each response group, and the authors called for validation in larger cohorts. Within PBMCs, T cell clonality (Gini index) was significantly higher in non-responders than responders after neoadjuvant nivolumab. Higher pretreatment blood Treg/Th17 ratios correlated with higher pretreatment blood TCRbeta clonality and lower post-treatment tumor TCRbeta clonality.

Taken with the paper, the label for time point translates to: before neoadjuvant nivolumab. None of the patients had received prior systemic or radiation treatment, and all were newly diagnosed with stage II-IVA oral cavity squamous cell carcinoma. The cohort was composed of patients with HPV-negative, locally advanced oral cavity squamous cell carcinoma. No culture maintenance or expansion was done, as the peripheral blood mononuclear cells went straight to analysis. The samples were obtained from a longitudinal correlative study of a single-arm phase II trial testing neoadjuvant nivolumab in oral cavity squamous cell carcinoma. Subject-matched pre- and post-treatment PBMCs and tumors from three responders and three non-responders were subjected to genomic DNA-based TCRbeta sequencing. Peripheral blood mononuclear cells were collected before nivolumab treatment and again after treatment, at the time of surgery. Genomic DNA was isolated from PBMCs using the Maxwell RSC DNA from Cells kit.

From the cysteine up to the phenylalanine, the CDR3 has a length of 14 residues. Of all the DNA, just the CDR3 is kept, 42 bases in frame from base 1. CDR1 SGHDN and CDR2 FVKESK were looked up in the germline V gene. Between the V and J ends, shortened by 5 bases and 8 bases respectively, the junction contains 18 bases. The sequence is built from TRBV14 and TRBJ1-2; TRBD1 is possibly the D segment (6 matching bases). Here the sequenced sample was PBMCs, taken before nivolumab (anti-PD-1) treatment. This sequence originates from a person aged 35 to 85 with oral cavity squamous cell carcinoma. The encoded CDR3 is CASSFSQGLEGYTF. The DNA is as follows: TGTGCCAGCAGCTTCTCACAGGGTCTGGAGGGCTACACCTTC.